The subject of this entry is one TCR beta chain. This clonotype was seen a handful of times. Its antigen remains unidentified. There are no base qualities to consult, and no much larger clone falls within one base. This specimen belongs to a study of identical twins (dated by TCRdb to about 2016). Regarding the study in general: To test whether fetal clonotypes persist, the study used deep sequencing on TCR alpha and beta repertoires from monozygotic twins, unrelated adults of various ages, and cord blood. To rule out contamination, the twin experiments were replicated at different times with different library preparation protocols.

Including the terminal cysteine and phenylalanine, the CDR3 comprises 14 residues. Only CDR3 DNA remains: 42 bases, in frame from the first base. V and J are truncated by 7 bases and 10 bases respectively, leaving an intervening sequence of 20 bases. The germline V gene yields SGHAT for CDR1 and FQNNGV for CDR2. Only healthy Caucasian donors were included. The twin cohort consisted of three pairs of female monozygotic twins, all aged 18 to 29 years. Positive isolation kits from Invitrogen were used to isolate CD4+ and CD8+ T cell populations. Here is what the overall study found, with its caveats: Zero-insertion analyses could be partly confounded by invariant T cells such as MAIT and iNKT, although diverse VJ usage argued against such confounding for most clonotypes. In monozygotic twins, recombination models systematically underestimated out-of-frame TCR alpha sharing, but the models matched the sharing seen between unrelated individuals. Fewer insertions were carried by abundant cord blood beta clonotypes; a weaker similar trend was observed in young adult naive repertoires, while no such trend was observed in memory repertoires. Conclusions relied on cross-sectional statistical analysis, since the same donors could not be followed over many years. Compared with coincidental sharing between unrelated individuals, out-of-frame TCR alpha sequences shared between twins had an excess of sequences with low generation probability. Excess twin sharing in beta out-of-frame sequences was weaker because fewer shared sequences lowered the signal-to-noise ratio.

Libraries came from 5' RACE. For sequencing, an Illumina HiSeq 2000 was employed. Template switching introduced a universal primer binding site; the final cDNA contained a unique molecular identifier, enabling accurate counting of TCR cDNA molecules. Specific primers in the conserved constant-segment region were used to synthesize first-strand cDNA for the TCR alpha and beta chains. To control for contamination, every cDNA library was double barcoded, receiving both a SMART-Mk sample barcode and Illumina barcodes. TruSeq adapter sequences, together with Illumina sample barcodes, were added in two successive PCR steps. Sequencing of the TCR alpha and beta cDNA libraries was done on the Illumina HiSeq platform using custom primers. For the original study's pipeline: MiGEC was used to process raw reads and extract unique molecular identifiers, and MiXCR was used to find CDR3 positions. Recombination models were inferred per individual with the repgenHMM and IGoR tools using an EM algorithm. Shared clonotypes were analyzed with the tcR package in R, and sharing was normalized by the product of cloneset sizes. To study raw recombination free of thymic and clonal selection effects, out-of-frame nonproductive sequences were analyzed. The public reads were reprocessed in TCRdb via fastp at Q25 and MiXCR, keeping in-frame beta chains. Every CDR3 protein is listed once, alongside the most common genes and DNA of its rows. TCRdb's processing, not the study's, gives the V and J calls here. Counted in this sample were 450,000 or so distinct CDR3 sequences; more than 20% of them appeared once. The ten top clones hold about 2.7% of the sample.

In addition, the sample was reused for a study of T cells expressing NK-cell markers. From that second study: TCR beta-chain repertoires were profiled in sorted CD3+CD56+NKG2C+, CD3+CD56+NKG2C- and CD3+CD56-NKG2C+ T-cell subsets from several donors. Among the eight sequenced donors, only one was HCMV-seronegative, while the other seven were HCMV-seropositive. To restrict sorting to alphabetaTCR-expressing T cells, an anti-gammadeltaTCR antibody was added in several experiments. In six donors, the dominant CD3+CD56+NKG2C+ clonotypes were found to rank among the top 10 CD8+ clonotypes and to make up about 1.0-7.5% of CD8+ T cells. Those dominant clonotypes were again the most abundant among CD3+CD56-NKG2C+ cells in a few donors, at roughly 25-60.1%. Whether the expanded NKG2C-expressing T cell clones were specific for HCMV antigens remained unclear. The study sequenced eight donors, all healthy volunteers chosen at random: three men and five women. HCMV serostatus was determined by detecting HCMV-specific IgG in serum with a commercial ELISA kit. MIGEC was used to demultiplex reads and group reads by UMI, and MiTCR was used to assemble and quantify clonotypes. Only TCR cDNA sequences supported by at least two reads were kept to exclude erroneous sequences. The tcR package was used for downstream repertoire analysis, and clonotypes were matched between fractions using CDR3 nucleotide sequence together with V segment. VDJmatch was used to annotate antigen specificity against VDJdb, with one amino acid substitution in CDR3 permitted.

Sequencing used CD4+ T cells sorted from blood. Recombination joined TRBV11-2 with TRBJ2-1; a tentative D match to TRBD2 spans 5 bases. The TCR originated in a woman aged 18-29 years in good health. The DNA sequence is TGTGCCAGCACCCCCGGGCCGGAGGATGGCGAGCAGTTCTTC. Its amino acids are CASTPGPEDGEQFF.